What follows describes a single T cell receptor (beta chain). As for time point: newly diagnosed GD, antithyroid drugs for less than 3 months. Extracted PBMC RNA gave rise to the TCR library. Under American Thyroid Association guidelines, Graves' disease was diagnosed. The entry originates in a study of regulatory T cells in long-lasting Graves disease. The authors built TCR beta libraries using iRepertoire HTBI primers and Arm-PCR of CDR3 regions. Per the original data handling: Detected in the samples were about 60 TRBV and around 15 TRBJ segments. TCRdb independently ran MiXCR on the multiplex PCR reads; one entry per CDR3 protein. The V and J calls, along with clone size, are taken from TCRdb and not from the paper's own processing. The table records about 540,000 distinct CDR3 sequences, approximately 15% of them present only once. A further study also used this sample, focusing on T cells in Graves' hyperthyroidism and ophthalmopathy. That publication notes: Most clonotypes expanded in thyroid above 0.001 were likewise present in blood.

This clonotype originated in a man under 40 with Graves disease. Sequenced material: peripheral blood mononuclear cells (PBMCs), taken at new diagnosis, from a patient treated with antithyroid drugs.

The CDR3 region is CASVGGGITRAGYNEQFF. As DNA, the CDR3 is TGTGCCAGCGTCGGAGGCGGGATCACCAGGGCGGGTTACAATGAGCAGTTCTTC. This sequence joins TRBV3-1 and TRBJ2-1; tentative D call: TRBD2 (6 bases). Trimming pared 8 bases from V and 4 bases from J, leaving 27 bases between. This CDR3 has 18 residues. Germline loops: CDR1 LGHDT, CDR2 YNNKEL (reference sequence).